What follows is one T cell receptor (beta chain) and its context. As yet, its antigen is unknown. This sample was taken from a study of OX40 agonist ivuxolimab in advanced cancers. Study context: While on treatment, patients had intravenous ivuxolimab at 0.01 to 10 mg/kg every 2 weeks. Partial responses were achieved by three patients, of whom one had hepatocellular carcinoma and two had cutaneous melanoma. Findings and caveats of the study: No antigen was identified for the clonally expanded peripheral T cells.

Profiling relied on immunoSEQ multiplex PCR, and the TCRdb table lists in-frame clones only, not all of them. The sample lists approximately 82,000 clones, about 85% occurring once. This CDR3 contains 14 residues. CDR1 is SQVTM and CDR2 is ANQGSEA in the germline V gene. Deletions cut 3 bases from V and 5 bases from J, with 13 bases between. The clonotype originates from an adult with an advanced solid tumor such as melanoma, head and neck, liver or kidney cancer. The specimen comprised CD4+ or CD8+ T cells sorted from blood, sampled in a trial of the OX40 agonist ivuxolimab. The J gene is TRBJ2-2, the V gene TRBV29-1, with D possibly matching TRBD2 (6 bases). The CDR3 DNA reads TGCAGCGTTGAGGGGGGAGTGAGGACCGGGGAGCTGTTTTTT. Its protein product is CSVEGGVRTGELFF.